This TCR beta chain was recorded in a study of human T cells and chemical hapten exposure. Study-wide context: Patients received weekly diphenylcyclopropenone doses to the scalp throughout the approximately 23-week study.

During construction of the library, unique molecular identifiers were attached to individual cDNA molecules for quantitative, reproducible TCR counting. MiXCR, run by TCRdb on the RACE reads, gives a single entry per CDR3 protein. The sample holds some 360,000 distinct CDR3 sequences, approximately 5.1% seen once. Whole-study results and caveats: Among TCRs, those above 1 in 1000 frequency were unaffected by DPC sensitization.

This sample's time point: pre-sensitization, week 0. The treatment denotes: therapeutic diphenylcyclopropenone sensitization with weekly scalp DPC. Phlebotomy was performed prior to application of every patch test. A word on this clonotype: Its target is not known.

The CDR3 contains 18 residues. CDR1 and CDR2 from the germline V gene are MNHNS and SASEGT. V shed 0 bases and J shed 3 bases, with 20 bases lying between them. The V gene is TRBV6-1, the J gene TRBJ1-1, with D unclear. The source of this sequence is a woman aged 50 to 60 with alopecia areata. Some clones in this sample may be carry-over from other donors' samples. The starting material was whole blood, obtained in connection with sensitization to the hapten diphenylcyclopropenone (DPC). CDR3: CASSEAAGSWAQDTEAFF. In DNA form, the CDR3 reads TGTGCCAGCAGTGAAGCCGCGGGATCGTGGGCGCAGGACACTGAAGCTTTCTTT.